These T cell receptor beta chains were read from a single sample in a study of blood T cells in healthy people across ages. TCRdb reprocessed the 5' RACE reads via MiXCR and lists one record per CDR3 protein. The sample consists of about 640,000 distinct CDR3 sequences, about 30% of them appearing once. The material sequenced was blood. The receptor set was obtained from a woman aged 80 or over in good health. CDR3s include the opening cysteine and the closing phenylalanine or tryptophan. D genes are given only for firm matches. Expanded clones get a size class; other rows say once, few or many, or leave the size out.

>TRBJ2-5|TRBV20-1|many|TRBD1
TGCAGTGCTTCCCCAACAGGGGTGGAGACCCAGTACTTC
CSASPTGVETQYF
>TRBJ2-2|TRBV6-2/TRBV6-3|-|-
TGTGCCAGCAGGCCCCTTAAGAGAGGGGAGCTGTTTTTT
CASRPLKRGELFF
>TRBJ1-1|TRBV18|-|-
TGTGCCTGCTCATTGGACCGCATGAACACTGAAGCTTTCTTT
CACSLDRMNTEAFF
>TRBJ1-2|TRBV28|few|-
TGTGCCAGCTTTGCGGGCGGCTACACCTTC
CASFAGGYTF
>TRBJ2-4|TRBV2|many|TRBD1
TGTGCCAGCAGTGGGAGGGGACAGGGGGCGGTCAGGTACTTC
CASSGRGQGAVRYF
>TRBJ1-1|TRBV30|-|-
TGTGCCTGGGAACTGGCTGAAGCTTTCTTT
CAWELAEAFF
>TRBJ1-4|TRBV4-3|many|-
TGCGCCAGCAGCCAAGATCTGGGAGGGGGAATCACTAATGAAAAACTGTTTTTT
CASSQDLGGGITNEKLFF
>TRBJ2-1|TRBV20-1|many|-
TGCAGTGCTAGAGGCGAGGGCAATGAGCAGTTCTTC
CSARGEGNEQFF
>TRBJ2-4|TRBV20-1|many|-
TGCAGCCTCCCAGGGGTATCCAAAAACATTCAGTACTTC
CSLPGVSKNIQYF
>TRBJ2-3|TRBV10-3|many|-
TGTGCCATCAGTGAGGCCGCAACAGATACGCAGTATTTT
CAISEAATDTQYF
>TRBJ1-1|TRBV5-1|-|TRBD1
TGCGCCAGCAGCTTGATGACAGGGGGCGTGAACACTGAAGCTTTCTTT
CASSLMTGGVNTEAFF
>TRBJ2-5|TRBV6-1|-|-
TGTGCCAGCAGTGCAAACAGGGTTCGGGGGTATTGCCAAGAGACCCTGTACTTC
CASSANRVRGYCQETLYF
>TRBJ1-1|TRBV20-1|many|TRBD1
TGCAGTGCTAGCCCTTTGGGACAGCCGAACACTGAAGCTTTCTTT
CSASPLGQPNTEAFF
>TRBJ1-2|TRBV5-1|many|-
TGCGCCAGCAGCTCGCAGGGTATCAATGGCTACACCTTC
CASSSQGINGYTF
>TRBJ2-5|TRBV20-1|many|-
TGCAGTGCTAGAGATTCCGCTTTAGGAACAGGGCAAGAGACCCAGTACTTC
CSARDSALGTGQETQYF
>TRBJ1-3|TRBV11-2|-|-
TGTGCCAGCAGCTTATCATATGGAGGAAACACCATATATTTT
CASSLSYGGNTIYF
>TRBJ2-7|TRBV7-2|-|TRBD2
TGTGTCAGCAGTCTAGCAGGACTAGAATCGTACGAGCAGTACTTC
CVSSLAGLESYEQYF
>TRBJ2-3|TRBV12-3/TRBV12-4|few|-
TGTGCCAGCAGTTGGGGAGCGGGCACAGATACGCAGTATTTT
CASSWGAGTDTQYF
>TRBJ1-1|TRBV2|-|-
TGTGCCCGCAGTCGGCAAAACACTGAAGCTTTCTTT
CARSRQNTEAFF
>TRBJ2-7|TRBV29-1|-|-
TGCAGCGTTGAAGAAACAGGGACTCCCTACGAGCAGTACTTC
CSVEETGTPYEQYF
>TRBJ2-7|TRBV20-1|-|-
TGCAGTGCGGCCGCCGGGACTTCGAGCTCCTACGAGCAGTACTTC
CSAAAGTSSSYEQYF
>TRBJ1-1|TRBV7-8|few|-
TGTGCCAGCAGCCCCGTCTCGAACACTGAAGCTTTCTTT
CASSPVSNTEAFF
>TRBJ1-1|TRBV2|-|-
TGTGCCAGCAGTTTTAAGCAGATGAACACTGAAGCTTTCTTT
CASSFKQMNTEAFF
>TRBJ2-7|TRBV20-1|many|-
TGCAGTGCTAGAGATTATGGCCAGAACGAGCAGTACTTC
CSARDYGQNEQYF